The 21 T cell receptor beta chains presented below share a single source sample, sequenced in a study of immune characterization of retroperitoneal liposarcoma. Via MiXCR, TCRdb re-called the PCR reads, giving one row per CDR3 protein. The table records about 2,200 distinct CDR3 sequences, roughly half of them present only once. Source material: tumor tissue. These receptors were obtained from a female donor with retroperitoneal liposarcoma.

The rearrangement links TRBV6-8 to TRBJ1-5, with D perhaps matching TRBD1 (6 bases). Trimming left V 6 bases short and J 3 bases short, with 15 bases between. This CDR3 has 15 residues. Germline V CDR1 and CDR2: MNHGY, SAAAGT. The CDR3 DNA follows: TGTGCCAGCAGAGACAGTAACAGGGCCAATCAGCCCCAGCATTTT. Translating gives CASRDSNRANQPQHF.

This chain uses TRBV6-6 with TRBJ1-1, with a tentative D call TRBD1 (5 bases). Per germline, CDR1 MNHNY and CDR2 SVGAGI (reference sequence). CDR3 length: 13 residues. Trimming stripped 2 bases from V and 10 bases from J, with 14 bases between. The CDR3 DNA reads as TGTGCCAGCAGTTACGCTCCCCGGGACGGAGCTTTCTTT. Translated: CASSYAPRDGAFF.

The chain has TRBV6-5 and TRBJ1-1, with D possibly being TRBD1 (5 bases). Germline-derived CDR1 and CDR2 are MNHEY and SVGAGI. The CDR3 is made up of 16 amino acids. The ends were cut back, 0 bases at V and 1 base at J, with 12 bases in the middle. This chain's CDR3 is CASSYSRVGGNTEAFF. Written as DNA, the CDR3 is TGTGCCAGCAGTTACTCGAGGGTCGGGGGGAACACTGAAGCTTTCTTT.

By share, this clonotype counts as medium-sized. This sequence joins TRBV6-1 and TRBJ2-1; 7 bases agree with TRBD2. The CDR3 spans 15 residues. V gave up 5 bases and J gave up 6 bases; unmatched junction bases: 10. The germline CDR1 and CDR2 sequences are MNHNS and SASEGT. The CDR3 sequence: CASSFYKGRVNEQFF. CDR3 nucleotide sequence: TGTGCCAGCAGTTTTTACAAGGGGAGGGTCAATGAGCAGTTCTTC.

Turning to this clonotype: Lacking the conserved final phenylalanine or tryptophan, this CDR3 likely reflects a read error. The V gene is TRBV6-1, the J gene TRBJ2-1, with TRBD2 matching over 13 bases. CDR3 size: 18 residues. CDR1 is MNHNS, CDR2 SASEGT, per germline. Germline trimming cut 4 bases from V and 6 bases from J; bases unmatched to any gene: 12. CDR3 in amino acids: CASSGGIPGLAGLNEQFL. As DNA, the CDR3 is TGTGCCAGCAGTGGCGGAATACCGGGACTAGCGGGACTCAATGAGCAGTTCTTA.

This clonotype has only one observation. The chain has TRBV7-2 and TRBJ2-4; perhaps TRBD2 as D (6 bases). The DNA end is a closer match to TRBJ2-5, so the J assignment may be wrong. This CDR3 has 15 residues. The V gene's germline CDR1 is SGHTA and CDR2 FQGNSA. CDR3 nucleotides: TGTGCCAGCAGCTTAGATCCTAGGGGAGGTGAGACCCAGTACTTC. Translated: CASSLDPRGGETQYF.

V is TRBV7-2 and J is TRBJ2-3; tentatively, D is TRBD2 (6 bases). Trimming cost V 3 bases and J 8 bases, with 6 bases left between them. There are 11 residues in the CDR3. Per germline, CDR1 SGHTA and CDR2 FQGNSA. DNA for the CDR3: TGTGCCAGCAGCTTGGGAGGTACGCAGTATTTT. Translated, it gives CASSLGGTQYF.

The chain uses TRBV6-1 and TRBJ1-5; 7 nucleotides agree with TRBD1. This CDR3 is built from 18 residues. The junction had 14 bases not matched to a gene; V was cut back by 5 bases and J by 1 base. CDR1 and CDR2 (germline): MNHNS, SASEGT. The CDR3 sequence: CASSRLRGTVLSNQPQHF. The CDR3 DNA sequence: TGTGCCAGCAGTCGATTGAGGGGGACAGTTCTCAGCAATCAGCCCCAGCATTTT.

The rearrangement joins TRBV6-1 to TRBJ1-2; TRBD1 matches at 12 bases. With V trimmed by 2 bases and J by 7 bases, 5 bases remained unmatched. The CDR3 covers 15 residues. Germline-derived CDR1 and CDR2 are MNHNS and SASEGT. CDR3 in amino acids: CASSETGTGGFGYTF. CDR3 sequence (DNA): TGTGCCAGCAGTGAAACCGGGACAGGGGGCTTTGGCTACACCTTC.

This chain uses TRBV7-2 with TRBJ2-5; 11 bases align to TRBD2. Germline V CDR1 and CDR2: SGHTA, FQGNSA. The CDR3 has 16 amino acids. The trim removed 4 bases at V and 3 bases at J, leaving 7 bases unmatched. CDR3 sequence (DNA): TGTGCCAGCAGCTCAACCGGGACTAGCGGAAAAGAGACCCAGTACTTC. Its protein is CASSSTGTSGKETQYF.

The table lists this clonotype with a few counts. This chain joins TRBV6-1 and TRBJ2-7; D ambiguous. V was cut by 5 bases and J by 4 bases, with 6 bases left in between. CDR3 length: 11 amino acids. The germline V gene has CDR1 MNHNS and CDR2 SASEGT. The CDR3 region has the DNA TGTGCCAGCAGTTCTCAGTACGAGCAGTACTTC. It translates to CASSSQYEQYF.

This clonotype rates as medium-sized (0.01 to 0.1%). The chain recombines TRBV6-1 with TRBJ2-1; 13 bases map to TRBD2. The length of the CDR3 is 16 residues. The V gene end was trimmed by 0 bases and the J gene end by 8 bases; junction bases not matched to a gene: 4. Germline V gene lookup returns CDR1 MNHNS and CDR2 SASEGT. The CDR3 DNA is TGTGCCAGCAGTGAAGCGAGGACTAGCGGGAGCGATGAGCAGTTCTTC. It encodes CASSEARTSGSDEQFF.

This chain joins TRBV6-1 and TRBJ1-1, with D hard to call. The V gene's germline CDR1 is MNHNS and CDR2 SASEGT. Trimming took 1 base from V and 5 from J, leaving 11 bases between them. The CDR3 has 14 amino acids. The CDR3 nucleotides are TGTGCCAGCAGTGAAGGAGGCAGTCGAACTGAAGCTTTCTTT. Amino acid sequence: CASSEGGSRTEAFF.

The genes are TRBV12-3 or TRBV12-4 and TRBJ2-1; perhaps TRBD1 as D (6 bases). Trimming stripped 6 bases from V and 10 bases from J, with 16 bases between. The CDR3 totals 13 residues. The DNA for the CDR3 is TGTGCCAGCAGAAACAGGGAGTTGAACGAGCAGTTCTTC. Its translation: CASRNRELNEQFF.

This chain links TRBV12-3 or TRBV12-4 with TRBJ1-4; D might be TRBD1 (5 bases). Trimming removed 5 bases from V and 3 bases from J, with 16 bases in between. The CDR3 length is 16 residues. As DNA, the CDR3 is TGTGCCAGCAGTGCCCGTATTGGGGGGGCTAATGAAAAACTGTTTTTT. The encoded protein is CASSARIGGANEKLFF.

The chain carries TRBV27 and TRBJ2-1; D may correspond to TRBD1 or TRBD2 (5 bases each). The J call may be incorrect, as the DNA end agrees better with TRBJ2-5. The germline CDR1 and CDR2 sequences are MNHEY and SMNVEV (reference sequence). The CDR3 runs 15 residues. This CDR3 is CASSFSSGRDETQYF. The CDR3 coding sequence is TGTGCCAGCAGTTTTAGTTCTGGCAGGGACGAGACCCAGTACTTC.

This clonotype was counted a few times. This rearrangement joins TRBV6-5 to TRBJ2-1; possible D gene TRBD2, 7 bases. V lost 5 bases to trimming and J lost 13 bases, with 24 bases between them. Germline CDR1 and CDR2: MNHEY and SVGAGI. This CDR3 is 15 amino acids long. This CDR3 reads CASSGGGGGGGTQFF. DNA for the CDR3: TGTGCCAGCAGTGGTGGGGGAGGGGGGGGCGGGACCCAGTTCTTC.

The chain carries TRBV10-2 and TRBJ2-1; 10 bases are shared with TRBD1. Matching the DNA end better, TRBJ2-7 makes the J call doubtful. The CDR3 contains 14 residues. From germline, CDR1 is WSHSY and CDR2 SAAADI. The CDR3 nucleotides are TGCGCCAGGGACTCCGGGACAGGGGAGTACGAGCAGTACTTC. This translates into CARDSGTGEYEQYF.

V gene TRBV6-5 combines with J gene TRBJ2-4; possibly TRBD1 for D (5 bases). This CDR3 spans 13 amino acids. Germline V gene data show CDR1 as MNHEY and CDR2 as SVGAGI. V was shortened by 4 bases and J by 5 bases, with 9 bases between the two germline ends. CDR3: CASSWEGENIQYF. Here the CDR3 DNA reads TGTGCCAGCAGTTGGGAAGGGGAAAACATTCAGTACTTC.

The CDR3 sequence: CASSLYSPLSGYEQFF. The CDR3 DNA sequence: TGTGCCAGCAGTTTATACAGTCCCCTCTCGGGCTACGAGCAGTTCTTC. This chain connects TRBV12-3 or TRBV12-4 to TRBJ2-1; D unresolved. V was trimmed by 2 bases and J by 10 bases, leaving 21 bases between them. This CDR3 region has 16 residues.

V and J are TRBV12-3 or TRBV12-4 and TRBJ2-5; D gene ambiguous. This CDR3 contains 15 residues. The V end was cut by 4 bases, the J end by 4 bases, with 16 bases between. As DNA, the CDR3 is TGTGCCAGCAGTTCTGGTTCCACCATGTTAGAGACCCAGTACTTC. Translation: CASSSGSTMLETQYF.